These 9 T cell receptor beta chains share one sample of origin, sequenced in a study of cytomegalovirus exposure and HLA in healthy donors. A multiplex PCR was run with 60 Vbeta primers and 13 Jbeta primers. The data were produced by immunoSEQ multiplex PCR, yet TCRdb's version contains in-frame clones alone and is incomplete. Of 65,000 to 100,000 clones in the sample, more than 60% were seen once. The specimen was PBMCs. The receptor set was obtained from a man aged 40-49 years in good health and CMV-seronegative.

The count of this clone is one. The CDR3, as DNA: TGTGCCAGCAGTGAGAGGACAGGCACACAGCCCCAGCATTTT. Its protein product is CASSERTGTQPQHF. J is TRBJ1-5 and V is TRBV2, with TRBD1 identical over 7 bases. With 3 bases clipped from V and 7 bases from J, the junction kept 6 bases outside the gene matches. Germline-derived CDR1 and CDR2 are SNHLY and FYNNEI. The CDR3 runs to 14 residues.

The rearrangement links TRBV6-1 to TRBJ2-7; a possible D gene is TRBD1 (6 bases). V lost 9 bases to trimming and J lost 3 bases, with 9 bases between them. The CDR3 runs 11 residues. Germline-derived CDR1 and CDR2 are MNHNS and SASEGT. CDR3 in DNA: TGTGCCAGTGACAGGTACTACGAGCAGTACTTC. It translates to CASDRYYEQYF.

CDR3 region: CASSYRPGQGARTIYF. The DNA of the CDR3 is TGTGCCAGCAGTTACCGCCCCGGACAGGGGGCGCGCACCATATATTTT. The chain combines TRBV6-5 with TRBJ1-3, with 11 nucleotides matching TRBD1. Germline V CDR1 and CDR2: MNHEY, SVGAGI. Germline trimming cut 2 bases from V and 9 bases from J; bases unmatched to any gene: 9. There are 16 residues in the CDR3.

This chain connects TRBV5-1 to TRBJ2-7, with a weak D call TRBD1 (6 bases). This CDR3 has 14 amino acids. Germline assignment: CDR1 SGHRS and CDR2 YFSETQ. With 4 bases removed from V and 9 bases from J, the gap between germline ends came to 20 bases. CDR3 residues: CASSVQGNYDVQYF. The DNA for the CDR3 is TGCGCCAGCAGCGTTCAGGGGAACTACGATGTGCAGTACTTC.

There are a few counts of this clone. The chain is built from TRBV19 and TRBJ2-2, with 8 bases lining up with TRBD2. Germline assignment: CDR1 LNHDA and CDR2 SQIVND (reference sequence). J gave up 3 bases and V 8 bases, and 5 bases lay outside the gene matches. The CDR3 has 14 amino acids. The CDR3 loop is CASAGGAHTGELFF. In DNA form, the CDR3 reads TGTGCCAGTGCCGGGGGGGCCCACACCGGGGAGCTGTTTTTT.

The chain is built from TRBV7-4 and TRBJ1-3; no firm D call. V was cut by 3 bases and J by 4 bases, with 16 bases left in between. Germline-derived CDR1 and CDR2 are SGHVT and SQSDAQ. The CDR3 is 16 residues long. The CDR3 loop is CASSFPLRSWGNTIYF. Here the CDR3 DNA reads TGTGCCAGCAGCTTTCCCCTGAGGAGCTGGGGAAACACCATATATTTT. Combining the CDR3 with reference TRBV7-4 and TRBJ1-3 gives the whole variable domain GAGVSQSPRYKVAKRGRDVALRCDSISGHVTLYWYRQTLGQGSEVLTYSQSDAQRDKSGRPSGRFSAERPERSVSTLKIQRTEQGDSAVYLCASSFPLRSWGNTIYFGEGSWLTVV.

The genes are TRBV5-1 and TRBJ1-5; a weak D match, TRBD1 (6 bases). Deletions cut 1 base from V and 2 bases from J, with 7 bases between. Germline V CDR1 and CDR2: SGHRS, YFSETQ. This CDR3 spans 14 amino acids. The CDR3 DNA follows: TGCGCCAGCAGCTTGTCAGGGGGCAATCAGCCCCAGCATTTT. Its translation is CASSLSGGNQPQHF.

This clone has a handful of counts. V and J are TRBV5-4 and TRBJ2-6, with D possibly matching TRBD1 (6 bases). The CDR3 totals 15 residues. CDR1 SGHNT and CDR2 YYREEE come from the germline V gene (reference sequence). V shed 4 bases and J shed 2 bases, with 10 bases lying between them. CDR3 residues: CASSTKGAGANVLTF. The DNA of the CDR3 is TGTGCCAGCAGCACCAAGGGGGCTGGGGCCAACGTCCTGACTTTC.

The V and J genes are TRBV27 and TRBJ2-1, with 10 nucleotides matching TRBD1. CDR3 length equals 17 residues. CDR1 and CDR2 (germline): MNHEY, SMNVEV (reference sequence). V was pared by 5 bases and J by 1 base, with 8 bases of the junction left unmatched. CDR3 sequence reads: CASSPKGTGVSYNEQFF. DNA for the CDR3: TGTGCCAGCAGTCCCAAGGGGACAGGGGTGTCCTACAATGAGCAGTTCTTC.